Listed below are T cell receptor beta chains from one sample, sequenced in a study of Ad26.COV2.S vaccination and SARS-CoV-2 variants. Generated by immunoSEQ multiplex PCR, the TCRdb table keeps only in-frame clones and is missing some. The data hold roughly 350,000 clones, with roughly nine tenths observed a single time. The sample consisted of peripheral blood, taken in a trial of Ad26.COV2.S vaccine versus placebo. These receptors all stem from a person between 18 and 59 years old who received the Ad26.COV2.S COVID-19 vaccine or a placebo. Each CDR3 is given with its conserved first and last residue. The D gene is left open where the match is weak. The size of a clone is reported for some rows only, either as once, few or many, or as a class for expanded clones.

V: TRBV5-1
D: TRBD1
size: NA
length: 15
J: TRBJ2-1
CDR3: CASTREQGGLNEQFF
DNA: TGCGCCAGCACCAGAGAACAGGGGGGCCTCAATGAGCAGTTCTTC

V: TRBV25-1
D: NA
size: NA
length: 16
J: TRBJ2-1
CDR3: CASSESRASSYNEQFF
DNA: TGTGCCAGCAGTGAATCCAGGGCGAGCTCCTACAATGAGCAGTTCTTC

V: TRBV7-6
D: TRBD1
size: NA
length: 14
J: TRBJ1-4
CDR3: CASSLASQGASLFF
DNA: TGTGCCAGCAGCTTAGCTTCGCAGGGGGCGTCACTGTTTTTT

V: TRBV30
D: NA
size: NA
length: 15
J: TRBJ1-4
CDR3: CASHGSGQGNEKLFF
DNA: TGTGCCAGCCACGGGTCGGGACAAGGAAATGAAAAACTGTTTTTT

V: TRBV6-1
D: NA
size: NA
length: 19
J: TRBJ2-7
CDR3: CASSETSHASRFFSYEQYF
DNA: TGTGCCAGCAGTGAAACCTCCCACGCATCGAGATTCTTCTCCTACGAGCAGTACTTC

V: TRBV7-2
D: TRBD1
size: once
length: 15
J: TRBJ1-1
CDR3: CASSKTGALNTEAFF
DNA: TGTGCCAGCAGCAAAACAGGGGCTTTGAACACTGAAGCTTTCTTT

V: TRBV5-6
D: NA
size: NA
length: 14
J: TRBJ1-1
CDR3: CASSLDRRNTEAFF
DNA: TGTGCCAGCAGCTTGGACCGGAGGAACACTGAAGCTTTCTTT

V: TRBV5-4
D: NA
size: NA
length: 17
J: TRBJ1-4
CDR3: CASSLGPLDPPNEKLFF
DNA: TGTGCCAGCAGCTTGGGCCCTCTGGACCCTCCTAATGAAAAACTGTTTTTT

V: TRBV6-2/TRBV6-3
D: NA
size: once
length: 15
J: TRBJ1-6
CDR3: CASSYGQGYNSPLHF
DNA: TGTGCCAGCAGTTACGGGCAGGGTTATAATTCACCCCTCCACTTT

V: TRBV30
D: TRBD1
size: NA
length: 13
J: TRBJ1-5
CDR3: CAWKEGQGATQHF
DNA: TGTGCCTGGAAAGAGGGACAGGGGGCGACCCAGCATTTT

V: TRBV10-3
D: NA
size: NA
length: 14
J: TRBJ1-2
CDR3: CAISVRDGSWGYTF
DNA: TGTGCCATCAGTGTCCGGGACGGGTCTTGGGGCTACACCTTC

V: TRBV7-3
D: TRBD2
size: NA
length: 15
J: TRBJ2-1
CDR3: CASSPGLAAYNEQFF
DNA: TGTGCCAGCAGCCCGGGACTAGCGGCTTACAATGAGCAGTTCTTC

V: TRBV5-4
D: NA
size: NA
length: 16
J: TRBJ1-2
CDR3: CASSLEGDRRNYGYTF
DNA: TGTGCCAGCAGCTTGGAGGGTGACAGGAGGAACTATGGCTACACCTTC

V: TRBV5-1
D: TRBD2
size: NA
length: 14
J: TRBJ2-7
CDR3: CASSSLAGVREQYF
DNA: TGCGCCAGCAGCTCCCTAGCGGGAGTACGGGAGCAGTACTTC

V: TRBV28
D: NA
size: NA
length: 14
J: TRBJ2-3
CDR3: CASTPMEGQDTQYF
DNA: TGTGCCAGCACCCCCATGGAGGGGCAAGATACGCAGTATTTT

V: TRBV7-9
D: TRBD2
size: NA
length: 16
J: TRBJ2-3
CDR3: CASSWYAGGSTDTQYF
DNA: TGTGCCAGCAGCTGGTACGCGGGGGGGAGCACAGATACGCAGTATTTT

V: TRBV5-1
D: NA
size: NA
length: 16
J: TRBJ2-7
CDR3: CASSLEPASSSYEQYF
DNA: TGCGCCAGCAGCTTGGAGCCGGCGTCCAGCTCCTACGAGCAGTACTTC

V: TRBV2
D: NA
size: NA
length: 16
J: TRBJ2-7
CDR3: CASPILPGRSSYEQYF
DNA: TGTGCCAGTCCTATCTTGCCGGGACGGAGCTCCTACGAGCAGTACTTC

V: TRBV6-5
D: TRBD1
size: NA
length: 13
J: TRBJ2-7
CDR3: CASISGTGGEQYF
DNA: TGTGCCAGCATTTCCGGGACAGGGGGCGAGCAGTACTTC

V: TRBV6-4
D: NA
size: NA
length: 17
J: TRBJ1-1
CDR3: CASSPSGGLRVNTEAFF
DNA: TGTGCCAGCAGCCCCAGTGGGGGCTTGAGAGTGAACACTGAAGCTTTCTTT

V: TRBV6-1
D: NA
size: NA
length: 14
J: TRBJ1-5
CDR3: CASSDRDSNQPQHF
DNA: TGTGCCAGCAGTGATAGGGATAGCAATCAGCCCCAGCATTTT

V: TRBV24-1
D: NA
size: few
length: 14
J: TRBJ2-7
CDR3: CATSDPDVLYEQYF
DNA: TGTGCCACCAGTGATCCGGACGTGCTCTACGAGCAGTACTTC

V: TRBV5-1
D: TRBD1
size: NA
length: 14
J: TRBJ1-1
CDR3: CASSLGQADTEAFF
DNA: TGCGCCAGCAGCCTGGGACAGGCGGACACTGAAGCTTTCTTT

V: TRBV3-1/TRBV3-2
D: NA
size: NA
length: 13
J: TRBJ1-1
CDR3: CASSQYRDTEAFF
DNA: TGTGCCAGCAGCCAATACAGGGACACTGAAGCTTTCTTT

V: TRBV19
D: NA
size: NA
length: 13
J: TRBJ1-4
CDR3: CASRGQLNEKLFF
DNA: TGTGCCAGTAGAGGACAGCTAAATGAAAAACTGTTTTTT

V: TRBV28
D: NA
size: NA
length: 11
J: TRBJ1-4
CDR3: CASSSREKLFF
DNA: TGTGCCAGCAGTTCGCGTGAAAAACTGTTTTTT

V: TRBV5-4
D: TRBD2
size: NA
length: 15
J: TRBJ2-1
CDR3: CASSFLAENPNEQFF
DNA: TGTGCCAGCAGCTTTCTAGCGGAAAACCCCAATGAGCAGTTCTTC

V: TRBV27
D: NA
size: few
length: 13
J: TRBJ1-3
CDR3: CASSPGPPFTIYF
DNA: TGTGCCAGCAGCCCAGGACCCCCTTTCACCATATATTTT

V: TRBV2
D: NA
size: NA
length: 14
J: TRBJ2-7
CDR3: CASSEGIISYEQYF
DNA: TGTGCCAGCAGTGAGGGCATTATAAGCTACGAGCAGTACTTC